This TCR beta chain was sequenced in a study of blood T cells in healthy people across ages. Sample-barcoded 5' priming and a J-beta primer mix drove a second PCR of 7 to 11 cycles. Each cDNA molecule carried a tag from a template-switch adaptor that contained 12 random nucleotides. In TCRdb, the 5' RACE reads were re-called with MiXCR into one record per CDR3 protein. This sample carries about 1.5 million distinct CDR3 sequences, roughly 40% of them seen once, and the ten largest clones take 7.9%. Peripheral blood, about 9.3 milliliters per donor, was collected. On this clonotype: Antigen specificity is unknown.

The CDR3 spans 15 residues. Germline V gene data show CDR1 as SGDLS and CDR2 as YYNGEE. Study-wide findings and caveats: The study found more naive CD4+ cells and higher diversity in long-lived than aged donors. TCR beta diversity, measured per million T cells, fell in a roughly linear way with age.

This clonotype was obtained from a woman between 18 and 30 years old in good health. Material: blood. The chain combines TRBV9 with TRBJ2-4; D possibly matches TRBD1 or TRBD2 (5 bases each). The closer fit of TRBJ2-5 to the DNA end suggests the J call may be wrong. The CDR3 DNA sequence: TGTGCCAGCAGCCCAGCTTCGGGGACGGGGGAGACCCAGTACTTC. Protein sequence: CASSPASGTGETQYF.